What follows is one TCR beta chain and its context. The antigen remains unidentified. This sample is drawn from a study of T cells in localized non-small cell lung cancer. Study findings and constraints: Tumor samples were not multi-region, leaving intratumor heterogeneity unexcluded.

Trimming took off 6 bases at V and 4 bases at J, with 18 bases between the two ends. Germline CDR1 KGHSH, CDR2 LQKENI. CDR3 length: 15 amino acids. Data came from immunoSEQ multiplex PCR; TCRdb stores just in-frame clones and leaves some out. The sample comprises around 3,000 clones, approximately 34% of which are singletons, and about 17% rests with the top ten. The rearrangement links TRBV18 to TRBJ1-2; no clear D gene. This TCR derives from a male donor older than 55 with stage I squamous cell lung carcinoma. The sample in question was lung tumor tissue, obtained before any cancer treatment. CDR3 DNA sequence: TGTGCCAGCTCCCCGTCTCAGGATTCCTTCTATGGCTACACCTTC. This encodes CASSPSQDSFYGYTF.